Detailed here is one TCR beta chain. The sample belongs to a study of T-cell reconstitution after alpha-beta-depleted transplantation in children. TCRbeta library preparation incorporated unique molecular identifiers. From the PCR reads, TCRdb called clonotypes with MiXCR, one entry per CDR3 protein. Of about 400,000 distinct CDR3 sequences listed, about a fifth are singletons. V was clipped by 0 bases and J by 0 bases, with 6 bases between them. Germline-derived CDR1 and CDR2 are SGHNT and YYREEE (reference sequence). This CDR3 is built from 15 residues. This clonotype was obtained from a human donor who donated a stem cell graft to a child with acute myeloid leukemia. Sequencing used PBMCs from the stem cell graft donor, obtained from the stem cell graft. The rearrangement uses TRBV5-4 and TRBJ2-2; possible D gene TRBD2, 5 bases. CDR3 sequence: CASSLGLPNTGELFF. The CDR3 DNA sequence: TGTGCCAGCAGCTTGGGACTACCGAACACCGGGGAGCTGTTTTTT.